Presented here are 7 T cell receptor beta chains from one specimen sequenced in a study of blood T cell repertoires in COVID-19. Clones were sequenced by immunoSEQ multiplex PCR, and TCRdb holds only the in-frame ones, with some missing. The table shows 93,000 or so clones, with 70% to 90% occurring only once. Specimen: peripheral blood. The receptors shown here come from a man aged 45-65 years in a cohort sampled during active COVID-19.

The chain links TRBV6-6 to TRBJ1-1, with D possibly matching TRBD1 (5 bases). Per germline, CDR1 MNHNY and CDR2 SVGAGI (reference sequence). The V gene lost 6 bases and the J gene lost 8 bases, with 13 bases spanning the gap. The length of the CDR3 is 12 residues. The CDR3: CASSPQGSEAFF. In nucleotides, the CDR3 is TGTGCCAGCAGCCCCCAGGGTTCGGAAGCTTTCTTT.

V gene TRBV6-1 combines with J gene TRBJ2-3, with TRBD2 matching over 9 bases. Germline loops: CDR1 MNHNS, CDR2 SASEGT. The CDR3 contains 19 residues. V gave up 4 bases and J gave up 2 bases; unmatched junction bases: 16. CDR3 sequence reads: CASSGPRAGGARATDTQYF. In nucleotides, the CDR3 is TGTGCCAGCAGTGGGCCTCGAGCGGGGGGAGCTAGGGCCACAGATACGCAGTATTTT.

This clone was found a few times. The genes are TRBV6-7 and TRBJ2-7, with 10 bases identical to TRBD2. TRBV6-7 is treated as an ORF (open reading frame) with a function not yet certain. The CDR3 loop spans 16 amino acids. V lost 4 bases to trimming and J lost 4 bases; unmatched junction nucleotides: 10. CDR3 in DNA: TGTGCCAGCAGTTCCTCTATAGCGGGGGGTTGGTACGAGCAGTACGTC. Its protein is CASSSSIAGGWYEQYV.

This clone was recorded a few times. V is TRBV7-7 and J is TRBJ1-1; D remains ambiguous. Germline CDR1 is SSHAT and CDR2 is FNYEAQ (reference sequence). This CDR3 comprises 15 residues. V was trimmed by 5 bases and J by 6 bases, leaving 19 bases between them. In DNA, the CDR3 is TGTGCCAGCAGCCGGCTCCCGGGAGGAGGATCTGAAGCTTTCTTT. Its protein product is CASSRLPGGGSEAFF.

The chain carries TRBV7-9 and TRBJ1-1; 10 bases align to TRBD1. V was clipped by 3 bases and J by 11 bases; unmatched bases: 6. The CDR3 length is 13 residues. Germline assignment: CDR1 SEHNR and CDR2 FQNEAQ (reference sequence). The CDR3 loop is CASSLRSDRGAFF. The CDR3 region has the DNA TGTGCCAGCAGCTTGAGGTCGGACAGGGGGGCTTTCTTT.

The J gene is TRBJ1-2, the V gene TRBV19, with 7 nucleotides matching TRBD1. V trimming: 6 bases; J trimming: 7 bases; junction bases outside the gene matches: 11. CDR1 is LNHDA, CDR2 SQIVND, per germline (reference sequence). CDR3 size: 14 residues. CDR3: CASSLGTDLSGYTF. The CDR3 nucleotides read TGTGCCAGTAGCCTGGGGACAGACCTCTCTGGCTACACCTTC.

V usage is TRBV3-1 (or the pseudogene TRBV3-2) and J usage is TRBJ2-3, with TRBD1 as a possible D gene (5 bases). This CDR3 region has 13 residues. Germline values: CDR1 LGHDT, CDR2 YNNKEL (reference sequence). Trimming cost V 5 bases and J 3 bases, with 9 bases left between them. The CDR3 is CASSSQGTDTQYF. CDR3 DNA sequence: TGTGCCAGCAGCTCCCAGGGAACAGATACGCAGTATTTT.